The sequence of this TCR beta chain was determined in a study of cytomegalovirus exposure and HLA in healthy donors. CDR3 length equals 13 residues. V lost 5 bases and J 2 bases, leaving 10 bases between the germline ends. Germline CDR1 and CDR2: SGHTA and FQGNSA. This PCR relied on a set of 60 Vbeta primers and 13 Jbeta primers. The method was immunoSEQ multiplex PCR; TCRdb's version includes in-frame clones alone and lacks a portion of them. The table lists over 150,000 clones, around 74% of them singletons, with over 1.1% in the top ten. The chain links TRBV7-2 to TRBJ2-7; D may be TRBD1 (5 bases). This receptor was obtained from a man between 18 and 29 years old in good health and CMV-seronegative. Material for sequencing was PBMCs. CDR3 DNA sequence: TGTGCCAGCAGCGTGGACACTCCCTACGAGCAGTACTTC. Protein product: CASSVDTPYEQYF.